Listed below are T cell receptor beta chains from one sample, sequenced in a study of monozygotic twins with inflammatory bowel disease. Reprocessing the 5' RACE reads, TCRdb reports a single entry for every CDR3 protein and omits DNA. The data include some 150,000 distinct CDR3 sequences; the top ten clones carry 2% to 3%. The sequenced sample consisted of blood. These receptors came from a human donor with ulcerative colitis or Crohn's disease, or a healthy co-twin of an affected twin (not recorded which). The CDR3 runs from the conserved cysteine through the conserved F or W.

V	J	CDR3
TRBV20-1	TRBJ2-2	CSAARWGTGELFF
TRBV3-1	TRBJ2-2	CASSQDPGFGELFF
TRBV5-1	TRBJ1-1	CASSLQGGPDTEAFF
TRBV14	TRBJ2-1	CASSQGSAGAIYNEQFF
TRBV4-3	TRBJ2-2	CASSRGQAPTGELFF
TRBV18	TRBJ2-1	CASSPGREVSYNEQFF
TRBV20-1	TRBJ2-1	CSASSSWGSYNEQFF
TRBV27	TRBJ1-1	CASGLRSDQAEAFF
TRBV12-3/TRBV12-4	TRBJ2-1	CASRVTRRGLAGGLNEQFF
TRBV5-1	TRBJ1-3	CASSLQSLSGNTIYF
TRBV24-1	TRBJ2-7	CATSDPNLPYYEQYF
TRBV3-1	TRBJ2-1	CASSQDRDDEQFF
TRBV5-1	TRBJ2-7	CASNPDREGEQYF
TRBV5-6	TRBJ1-5	CASSFSYGNQPQHF
TRBV20-1	TRBJ2-5	CSARQGRQTQYF
TRBV21-1	TRBJ1-5	CASHPAAKAQQGGQPQHF
TRBV29-1	TRBJ1-3	CSVASGSGNTIYF
TRBV4-2	TRBJ2-1	CASSPDASGNEQFF
TRBV7-3	TRBJ2-2	CASSRTGTDNTGELFF
TRBV5-6	TRBJ2-5	CASSPGLLAAFYF
TRBV20-1	TRBJ1-2	CSAHLGSGGGYGYTF
TRBV9	TRBJ2-3	CASSTVSGGTDTQYF
TRBV29-1	TRBJ2-2	CSVDLVATGELFF
TRBV10-3	TRBJ2-5	CAISESRGETQYF
TRBV20-1	TRBJ2-1	CSAGDDSYNEQFF
TRBV12-3/TRBV12-4	TRBJ2-7	CASSPRLGANSYEQYF
TRBV5-1	TRBJ2-3	CASSSQGRTDTQYF
TRBV4-1	TRBJ2-2	CASSGRSGELFF
TRBV28	TRBJ2-7	CASKGGRGVAEQYF
TRBV12-3/TRBV12-4	TRBJ2-5	CASSLGAQETQYF
TRBV12-3/TRBV12-4	TRBJ2-1	CASNPAPGGWNEQFF
TRBV6-2/TRBV6-3	TRBJ1-6	CASRGRGPDSPLHF
TRBV14	TRBJ2-2	CASSQGSTAPNTGELFF
TRBV5-1	TRBJ2-7	CASSLGRASSEQNF
TRBV7-2	TRBJ1-6	CASSLSTGSYNSPLHF
TRBV20-1	TRBJ2-1	CSARDTGTAYKRPNEQFF
TRBV24-1	TRBJ2-1	CATSDLGGTTNEQFF